A single sample gave rise to the 19 T cell receptor beta chains below, sequenced in a study of a mutant IDH1 vaccine in newly diagnosed glioma. Specified time point: baseline, week 1 (first vaccination visit). Treatment of the sample: pre-vaccination baseline after standard-of-care therapy. The method was immunoSEQ multiplex PCR; TCRdb's version includes in-frame clones alone and lacks a portion of them. This sample has 15,000 to 20,000 clones, with 95% to 96% found just once. The specimen comprised peripheral blood mononuclear cells (PBMCs), sampled from a glioma patient treated with radiotherapy, temozolomide or both. These receptors came from a young woman with glioma. Some clones in this sample may be carry-over from other donors' samples.

The V and J genes are TRBV11-3 and TRBJ2-1; 7 bases are a match to TRBD1. This CDR3 contains 15 residues. CDR1 SGHNT and CDR2 YENEEA come from the germline V gene. V shed 8 bases, J shed 0 bases, and the junction held 7 bases outside the gene matches. This CDR3 is CASALGQTSYNEQFF. The CDR3 region has the DNA TGTGCCAGCGCCCTGGGACAGACCTCCTACAATGAGCAGTTCTTC.

This chain links TRBV12-1 with TRBJ1-5. TRBV12-1 is classified as a pseudogene. The CDR3 spans 18 residues. The DNA for the CDR3 is TGTGCCAGCAGCTTGACGTTCGGACATCCTTGGAGGGATCAGCCCCAGCATTTT. Amino acid sequence: CASSLTFGHPWRDQPQHF.

This sequence joins TRBV18 and TRBJ1-2; D is undetermined. The CDR3 runs to 15 residues. In germline, CDR1 is KGHSH, CDR2 LQKENI. V was trimmed by 0 bases and J by 4 bases, leaving 12 bases between them. DNA for the CDR3: TGTGCCAGCTCACCACCAGGGCGGGTCTCCTATGGCTACACCTTC. Its translation is CASSPPGRVSYGYTF.

A single count supports this clone. The chain links TRBV27 to TRBJ2-5; D assignment may be TRBD1 or TRBD2 (6 bases each). The J call is uncertain, as TRBJ2-7 better fits the DNA end. The CDR3 extends over 14 amino acids. Germline CDR1 and CDR2: MNHEY and SMNVEV (reference sequence). CDR3 sequence: CASSWEGGPYEQYF. The CDR3 region has the DNA TGTGCCAGCAGTTGGGAAGGGGGGCCCTACGAGCAGTACTTC.

The chain recombines TRBV28 with TRBJ2-5; the D gene is possibly TRBD1 (7 bases). The J call may be in error: the DNA end matches TRBJ2-7 better. Germline V gene data show CDR1 as MDHEN and CDR2 as SYDVKM. This CDR3 has 15 amino acids. CDR3 sequence reads: CASSLGGGASYEQYF. The CDR3 nucleotides read TGTGCCAGCAGTTTAGGAGGGGGCGCTTCCTACGAGCAGTACTTC.

This chain joins TRBV19 and TRBJ2-3; D may be TRBD2 (6 bases). Trimming left V 1 base short and J 0 bases short, with 8 bases between. Germline CDR1 LNHDA, CDR2 SQIVND (reference sequence). The CDR3 extends over 15 amino acids. The CDR3 here is CASSIGGTSTDTQYF. CDR3 DNA sequence: TGTGCCAGTAGTATAGGCGGGACTAGCACAGATACGCAGTATTTT.

The chain links TRBV6-1 to TRBJ1-1; D is ambiguous. The CDR3 consists of 15 residues. Trimming took off 2 bases at V and 7 bases at J, with 17 bases between the two ends. Germline V gives CDR1 MNHNS, CDR2 SASEGT. The CDR3 DNA reads as TGTGCCAGCAGTGAAAACCCCAATCAGGCCCTTGAAGCTTTCTTT. Its translation is CASSENPNQALEAFF.

This rearrangement joins TRBV28 to TRBJ1-2, with 7 positions matching TRBD1. CDR1 is MDHEN, CDR2 SYDVKM, per germline. This CDR3 comprises 16 residues. V was pared by 6 bases and J by 0 bases, with 10 bases of the junction left unmatched. In nucleotides, the CDR3 is TGTGCCAGCAGAATGACTAGGGGGCCAGCTAACTATGGCTACACCTTC. As protein: CASRMTRGPANYGYTF.

V and J are TRBV28 and TRBJ2-5; D call uncertain. Trimming removed 4 bases from V and 2 bases from J, with 14 bases in between. CDR1 is MDHEN and CDR2 is SYDVKM in the germline V gene. This CDR3 comprises 15 residues. This CDR3 is CASSSDRTEQETQYF. For the CDR3, the DNA is TGTGCCAGCAGTTCCGACCGAACAGAACAAGAGACCCAGTACTTC.

This clone was detected only a few times. This rearrangement joins TRBV27 to TRBJ1-1, with 7 bases aligning to TRBD1. Germline V gene lookup returns CDR1 MNHEY and CDR2 SMNVEV (reference sequence). J lost 1 base, V lost 5 bases, and 4 bases had no gene match. This CDR3 comprises 14 residues. The CDR3 is CASSPGQPNTEAFF. The CDR3 DNA is TGTGCCAGCAGTCCGGGACAGCCGAACACTGAAGCTTTCTTT.

The gene calls are TRBV29-1 and TRBJ1-1; TRBD1 might be the D (6 bases). Trimming pared 2 bases from V and 1 base from J, leaving 8 bases between. Germline CDR1 SQVTM, CDR2 ANQGSEA. This CDR3 contains 13 residues. This CDR3 reads CSVETGRNTEAFF. In DNA form, the CDR3 reads TGCAGCGTTGAAACAGGGAGGAACACTGAAGCTTTCTTT.

The V call is TRBV7-9, the J call TRBJ2-1, with D uncertain. The CDR3 runs 11 residues. The V gene's germline CDR1 is SEHNR and CDR2 FQNEAQ (reference sequence). V was pared by 4 bases and J by 10 bases, with 8 bases between. The CDR3, as DNA: TGTGCCAGCAGCTCTCCAGGCGAGCAGTTCTTC. Translating it yields CASSSPGEQFF.

V usage is TRBV5-1 and J usage is TRBJ2-3; 8 nucleotides align to TRBD2. The CDR3 sequence is 16 residues long. V lost 4 bases, J lost 0 bases, and 7 bases stayed unmatched. Germline lookup yields CDR1 SGHRS and CDR2 YFSETQ. CDR3 nucleotides: TGCGCCAGCAGCAGCGGGAGTGGATATAGCACAGATACGCAGTATTTT. It encodes CASSSGSGYSTDTQYF.

V is TRBV13 and J is TRBJ1-1; D not certain. The length of the CDR3 is 12 residues. From germline, CDR1 is PRHDT and CDR2 FYEKMQ (reference sequence). V lost 4 bases and J lost 5, with 8 bases in between. CDR3 DNA sequence: TGTGCCAGCAGCTATAGGCGGACTGAAGCTTTCTTT. Its protein is CASSYRRTEAFF.

This clone was seen just once. The rearrangement joins TRBV6-6 to TRBJ1-2, with a possible D match to TRBD1 (5 bases). Germline V CDR1 and CDR2: MNHNY, SVGAGI (reference sequence). This CDR3 spans 12 amino acids. V shed 5 bases and J shed 4 bases, with 8 bases lying between them. In DNA form, the CDR3 reads TGTGCCAGCAGTGCCGACAGCTATGGCTACACCTTC. Amino acid sequence: CASSADSYGYTF.

This clone was seen only once. The gene calls are TRBV5-1 and TRBJ2-6, with TRBD1 identical over 10 bases. V shed 0 bases, J shed 2 bases, and the junction held 2 bases outside the gene matches. The CDR3 loop spans 17 amino acids. Germline assignment: CDR1 SGHRS and CDR2 YFSETQ. The CDR3 reads CASSLDGTGAGANVLTF. The DNA of the CDR3 is TGCGCCAGCAGCTTGGATGGGACAGGGGCTGGGGCCAACGTCCTGACTTTC. The complete variable domain, with remaining parts taken from reference TRBV5-1 and TRBJ2-6, reads KAGVTQTPRYLIKTRGQQVTLSCSPISGHRSVSWYQQTPGQGLQFLFEYFSETQRNKGNFPGRFSGRQFSNSRSEMNVSTLELGDSALYLCASSLDGTGAGANVLTFGAGSRLTVL.

The gene calls are TRBV6-1 and TRBJ1-1; a weak D match, TRBD1 (6 bases). Trimming removed 4 bases from V and 0 bases from J, with 12 bases in between. CDR1 is MNHNS, CDR2 SASEGT, per germline. The CDR3 runs to 15 residues. CDR3 amino acids: CASSGGGGMNTEAFF. Written as DNA, the CDR3 is TGTGCCAGCAGTGGAGGGGGGGGGATGAACACTGAAGCTTTCTTT.

The chain links TRBV18 to TRBJ1-2, with a weak D call TRBD1 (6 bases). V lost 6 bases and J 2 bases, leaving 10 bases between the germline ends. Germline CDR1 reads KGHSH; CDR2 reads LQKENI. The CDR3 is 13 residues long. CDR3 DNA: TGTGCCAGCTCCGGACAGATGAACTATGGCTACACCTTC. Translating it yields CASSGQMNYGYTF.

This chain connects TRBV20-1 to TRBJ2-5; D remains unclear. With 3 bases removed from V and 3 bases from J, the gap between germline ends came to 2 bases. This CDR3 has 10 amino acids. Germline loops: CDR1 DFQATT, CDR2 SNEGSKA (reference sequence). CDR3 coding DNA: TGCAGTGCTAGTAAAGAGACCCAGTACTTC. This gives the protein CSASKETQYF.